The 20 T cell receptor beta chains below all came from one sample that was sequenced in a study of CD8 T cells in ankylosing spondylitis (dated by TCRdb to about 2017). Receptor libraries were prepared by 5' RACE. Sequenced using an Illumina HiSeq 2500. The raw public data were reprocessed by TCRdb itself: fastp quality trimming at Q25, MiXCR clonotype calling, in-frame beta chains only. Duplicate CDR3 protein sequences are folded into a single record with the most common DNA and genes. The sample data list about 150,000 distinct CDR3 sequences, and approximately 44% of these were observed just once. The biggest ten clones account for approximately 16% of the sample. Material for sequencing was synovial fluid, either unsorted or a sorted T cell fraction (not recorded which). These receptors were collected from a male donor with ankylosing spondylitis.

This clonotype turned up a few times. V is TRBV4-3 and J is TRBJ2-7, with TRBD1 matching over 9 bases. From germline, CDR1 is LGHNA and CDR2 YSLEER. V lost 4 bases and J lost 6; bases outside the gene matches: 4. The CDR3 totals 13 residues. In nucleotides, the CDR3 is TGCGCCAGCAGCCGGGACAGGGTCGCCGAGCAGTACTTC. As protein: CASSRDRVAEQYF.

This chain uses TRBV4-3 with TRBJ2-2; 9 bases align to TRBD2. The CDR3 has 18 residues. Germline values: CDR1 LGHNA, CDR2 YSLEER. The V gene end was trimmed by 4 bases and the J gene end by 7 bases; junction bases not matched to a gene: 16. The CDR3 reads CASSPSSEGLAIYGELFF. The CDR3 DNA follows: TGCGCCAGCAGCCCATCATCCGAAGGACTAGCGATTTACGGGGAGCTGTTTTTT.

The chain combines TRBV9 with TRBJ1-1; TRBD1 matches at 8 bases. Losses at the gene ends were 3 bases for V and 5 bases for J; bases not matched to a gene: 6. Germline values: CDR1 SGDLS, CDR2 YYNGEE. The CDR3 has 14 amino acids. The CDR3 DNA reads TGTGCCAGCAGCGATACAGGGGGACTTACTGAAGCTTTCTTT. Amino acids: CASSDTGGLTEAFF.

V gene TRBV12-3 or TRBV12-4 combines with J gene TRBJ1-3; the D is unclear. The CDR3 contains 12 residues. Trimming cost V 5 bases and J 4 bases, with 6 bases left between them. The DNA of the CDR3 is TGTGCCAGCAGTATAACCGGAAACACCATATATTTT. It encodes CASSITGNTIYF.

This clonotype was seen a handful of times. This rearrangement joins TRBV5-1 to TRBJ2-1, with TRBD1 as a possible D gene (6 bases). The CDR3 is 21 residues long. Germline values: CDR1 SGHRS, CDR2 YFSETQ. Trimming took 4 bases from V and 4 from J, leaving 33 bases between them. CDR3 sequence reads: CASSPRGGHIRQSPLYNEQFF. For the CDR3, the DNA is TGCGCCAGCAGCCCCCGAGGGGGACATATCCGACAGAGCCCACTTTACAATGAGCAGTTCTTC.

The rearrangement uses TRBV12-3 or TRBV12-4 and TRBJ2-2; 7 positions agree with TRBD1. The length of the CDR3 is 16 residues. V dropped 4 bases and J dropped 3; count of bases not matched to a gene: 8. The CDR3: CASSWDSLRHTGELFF. DNA for the CDR3: TGTGCCAGCAGTTGGGACAGCCTTCGCCACACCGGGGAGCTGTTTTTT.

The V gene is TRBV6-6, the J gene TRBJ1-5; a weak D match, TRBD1 (5 bases). The V end lost 0 bases, the J end lost 5 bases, and 5 bases lay between the germline ends. The length of the CDR3 is 13 residues. Per the germline V gene, CDR1 is MNHNY and CDR2 is SVGAGI (reference sequence). CDR3 loop: CASSYSGDQPQHF. The CDR3 DNA is TGTGCCAGCAGTTACTCGGGGGATCAGCCCCAGCATTTT.

This chain connects TRBV12-3 or TRBV12-4 to TRBJ2-3, with a weak D call TRBD2 (7 bases). This CDR3 spans 14 amino acids. Trimming removed 7 bases at V and 6 bases at J, with 17 bases between. The CDR3 coding sequence is TGTGCCAGCAATTTCGCGGGGGCGGGGGATACGCAGTATTTT. Its translation is CASNFAGAGDTQYF.

This clonotype was seen only a few times. An end of the junction differs from the germline gene, which may be a read error. This chain joins TRBV29-1 and TRBJ2-1; the D gene is possibly TRBD2 (5 bases). The CDR3 is 13 amino acids. Germline values: CDR1 SQVTM, CDR2 ANQGSEA. The DNA for the CDR3 is TGCAGCGTTGATATGGACTCCAACAATGAGCAGTTCTTC. Amino acid sequence: CSVDMDSNNEQFF.

This chain joins TRBV4-1 and TRBJ1-1; D uncertain. Trimming left V 2 bases short and J 3 bases short, with 10 bases between. CDR1 and CDR2 from the germline V gene are MGHRA and YSYEKL. CDR3 size: 14 residues. CDR3 residues: CASSQWTGDTEAFF. In DNA form, the CDR3 reads TGCGCCAGCAGCCAATGGACCGGGGACACTGAAGCTTTCTTT.

This chain joins TRBV7-8 and TRBJ2-1, with TRBD2 matching over 9 bases. CDR3 length equals 16 residues. Germline CDR1 and CDR2: SGHVS and FQNEAQ. V was pared by 3 bases and J by 2 bases, with 5 bases of the junction left unmatched. CDR3 loop: CASSFTLAGPYNEQFF. CDR3 sequence (DNA): TGTGCCAGCAGCTTCACTCTAGCGGGGCCCTACAATGAGCAGTTCTTC.

The CDR3 nucleotides are TGTGCCAGCAGTACAGGACAGTCCTACGAGCAGTACTTC. It is translated as CASSTGQSYEQYF. The rearrangement uses TRBV12-3 or TRBV12-4 and TRBJ2-7; possible D gene TRBD1, 6 bases. This CDR3 is built from 13 residues. The V and J ends lost 5 bases and 1 base respectively, with 9 bases between them.

This chain joins TRBV5-1 and TRBJ2-7; 9 bases match TRBD1. The ends lost 4 bases at V and 3 bases at J; junction bases unmatched: 11. This CDR3 is built from 16 residues. In germline, CDR1 is SGHRS, CDR2 YFSETQ. The CDR3 sequence: CASSPWDRVLRYEQYF. The CDR3 DNA is TGCGCCAGCAGCCCCTGGGACAGGGTCTTACGCTACGAGCAGTACTTC. Using reference TRBV5-1 and TRBJ2-7 for the parts outside the CDR3, the full variable domain is KAGVTQTPRYLIKTRGQQVTLSCSPISGHRSVSWYQQTPGQGLQFLFEYFSETQRNKGNFPGRFSGRQFSNSRSEMNVSTLELGDSALYLCASSPWDRVLRYEQYFGPGTRLTVT.

The chain employs TRBV20-1 and TRBJ2-7; 7 nucleotides agree with TRBD2. The CDR3 has 16 amino acids. Germline assignment: CDR1 DFQATT and CDR2 SNEGSKA (reference sequence). Unmatched junction bases numbered 11, after V lost 1 base and J lost 2 bases. The DNA for the CDR3 is TGCAGTGCTAGAGGCTTAAACCGGGACTATACCTACGAGCAGTACTTC. This gives the protein CSARGLNRDYTYEQYF.

The chain is built from TRBV12-3 or TRBV12-4 and TRBJ2-2; 8 nucleotides line up with TRBD1. This CDR3 contains 14 residues. V gave up 1 base and J gave up 6 bases; unmatched junction bases: 1. Here the CDR3 reads CASSLGTGSGELFF. The CDR3 DNA sequence: TGTGCCAGCAGTTTAGGGACAGGGTCCGGGGAGCTGTTTTTT.

This chain connects TRBV6-2 or TRBV6-3 to TRBJ2-7; D gene uncertain. The V and J ends lost 2 bases and 1 base respectively, with 3 bases between them. The V gene's germline CDR1 is MNHEY and CDR2 SVGEGT. This CDR3 is 12 amino acids long. This chain's CDR3 is CASSYRSYEQYF. The CDR3 nucleotides are TGTGCCAGCAGTTACCGGTCCTACGAGCAGTACTTC.

The V and J genes are TRBV9 and TRBJ2-5; tentatively, D is TRBD2 (6 bases). This CDR3 region has 15 residues. Trimming cost V 3 bases and J 3 bases, with 15 bases left between them. Germline lookup yields CDR1 SGDLS and CDR2 YYNGEE. CDR3 residues: CASSAGTELKETQYF. The CDR3 DNA reads TGTGCCAGCAGCGCGGGGACTGAGCTAAAAGAGACCCAGTACTTC. Supplemented by reference TRBV9 and TRBJ2-5, the full variable domain reads DSGVTQTPKHLITATGQRVTLRCSPRSGDLSVYWYQQSLDQGLQFLIQYYNGEERAKGNILERFSAQQFPDLHSELNLSSLELGDSALYFCASSAGTELKETQYFGPGTRLLVL.

V gene TRBV13 combines with J gene TRBJ2-1; D not resolved. Trimming took off 3 bases at V and 4 bases at J, with 7 bases between the two ends. From germline, CDR1 is PRHDT and CDR2 FYEKMQ (reference sequence). The CDR3 contains 13 residues. This chain's CDR3 is CASSFSEYNEQFF. In DNA, the CDR3 is TGTGCCAGCAGCTTCTCAGAATACAATGAGCAGTTCTTC. Supplemented by reference TRBV13 and TRBJ2-1, the full variable domain reads AAGVIQSPRHLIKEKRETATLKCYPIPRHDTVYWYQQGPGQDPQFLISFYEKMQSDKGSIPDRFSAQQFSDYHSELNMSSLELGDSALYFCASSFSEYNEQFFGPGTRLTVL.

This chain uses TRBV24-1 with TRBJ2-2, with 9 positions matching TRBD2. The CDR3 runs to 17 residues. With V trimmed by 9 bases and J by 0 bases, 10 bases remained unmatched. Germline CDR1 reads KGHDR; CDR2 reads SFDVKD. CDR3 amino acids: CATRGGSGSANTGELFF. The DNA of the CDR3 is TGTGCCACCCGAGGGGGTAGCGGGAGTGCGAACACCGGGGAGCTGTTTTTT.

The rearrangement uses TRBV24-1 and TRBJ2-3; 8 nucleotides line up with TRBD1. J lost 6 bases, V lost 9 bases, and 7 bases had no gene match. This CDR3 has 13 residues. Germline lookup yields CDR1 KGHDR and CDR2 SFDVKD. CDR3: CATGNQGADTQYF. DNA of the CDR3: TGTGCCACCGGGAATCAGGGGGCGGATACGCAGTATTTT.